Listed below are T cell receptor beta chains from one sample, sequenced in a study of T-cell reconstitution after alpha-beta-depleted transplantation in children. TCRdb passed the PCR reads through MiXCR, listing each CDR3 protein once. The sample comprises more than 85,000 distinct CDR3 sequences, 9% to 12% of which are singletons, and 8% rests with the top ten. The sequencing here drew on PBMCs from the stem cell graft donor, taken from the stem cell graft. These receptors were collected from a human donor who donated a stem cell graft to a child with acute lymphoblastic leukemia. CDR3s include the opening cysteine and the closing phenylalanine or tryptophan. The D gene is left open where the match is weak. Only some rows state a clone size, as once, few, many or a class for expanded clones.

cdr3_aa cdr3_nt d_call j_call v_call clone_size
CATSEKDNRDSNQPQHF TGTGCCACCAGTGAAAAGGATAACAGGGATAGCAATCAGCCCCAGCATTTT NA TRBJ1-5 TRBV24-1 many
CAGRVSNTGELFF TGTGCCGGCAGAGTATCGAACACCGGGGAGCTGTTTTTT NA TRBJ2-2 TRBV7-7 many
CASSLAKGSYEQYF TGCGCCAGCAGCTTGGCCAAGGGAAGCTACGAGCAGTACTTC NA TRBJ2-7 TRBV5-1 many
CASSYSPNLGQRNTIYF TGTGCCAGCAGTTACTCGCCAAACTTGGGACAGCGGAACACCATATATTTT TRBD1 TRBJ1-3 TRBV6-5 many
CASSLGATEVTEAFF TGTGCCAGCAGCTTAGGGGCGACAGAAGTGACTGAAGCTTTCTTT NA TRBJ1-1 TRBV7-9 many
CAWSVPTGLTGNTIYF TGTGCCTGGAGTGTACCGACAGGGCTGACTGGAAACACCATATATTTT TRBD1 TRBJ1-3 TRBV30 NA
CAISTGPARGTQYF TGTGCCATCAGTACCGGACCAGCGCGTGGGACCCAGTACTTC NA TRBJ2-5 TRBV10-3 many
CASSLELARYNEQFF TGTGCCAGCAGCTTGGAACTAGCGCGATACAATGAGCAGTTCTTC TRBD2 TRBJ2-1 TRBV5-6 many
CASTDSRSNYEQYF TGTGCCAGCACCGACAGCAGGAGTAACTACGAGCAGTACTTC NA TRBJ2-7 TRBV28 many
CASSQELASTGELFF TGTGCCAGCAGCCAAGAGTTAGCGAGCACCGGGGAGCTGTTTTTT NA TRBJ2-2 TRBV3-1 many
CASSTLTGTGNPGQPQHF TGTGCCAGTAGCACTTTAACCGGGACAGGGAATCCAGGTCAGCCCCAGCATTTT TRBD1 TRBJ1-5 TRBV19 many
CSGGRDSYNEQFF TGCAGTGGGGGCAGGGACTCCTACAATGAGCAGTTCTTC NA TRBJ2-1 TRBV29-1 medium-sized
CASSYRTGGTGANVLTF TGTGCCAGCAGCTACCGGACAGGGGGCACTGGGGCCAACGTCCTGACTTTC TRBD1 TRBJ2-6 TRBV3-1 many
CASKDRAGVLTF TGTGCCAGCAAGGATCGGGCGGGAGTCCTGACTTTC NA TRBJ2-6 TRBV12-3/TRBV12-4 many
CASGGQTGELFF TGTGCCAGCGGCGGTCAAACCGGGGAGCTGTTTTTT NA TRBJ2-2 TRBV12-3/TRBV12-4 many
CASSYSPLTFEKLFF TGTGCCAGCAGTTACAGTCCCCTAACGTTCGAAAAACTGTTTTTT NA TRBJ1-4 TRBV6-5 many
CASSEAGRAYNEQFF TGTGCCAGCAGTGAAGCGGGGCGCGCCTACAATGAGCAGTTCTTC NA TRBJ2-1 TRBV6-1 many
CASSSFDRGRDRNTIYF TGTGCCAGCAGTTCCTTTGACAGGGGGCGAGACAGAAACACCATATATTTT TRBD1 TRBJ1-3 TRBV28 many
CASSLAPPGQLYIQYF TGTGCCAGCAGTTTAGCACCCCCGGGGCAGCTCTACATTCAGTACTTC NA TRBJ2-4 TRBV12-3/TRBV12-4 many
CASSQGVTSTDTQYF TGTGCCAGCAGTCAGGGGGTCACAAGCACAGATACGCAGTATTTT TRBD1 TRBJ2-3 TRBV11-3 few
CASSIGQGGGYTF TGCGCCAGCAGCATCGGACAGGGCGGAGGCTACACCTTC TRBD1 TRBJ1-2 TRBV5-1 many
CASSPLGPGANVLTF TGCGCCAGCAGCCCCCTGGGACCTGGGGCCAACGTCCTGACTTTC NA TRBJ2-6 TRBV5-1 many